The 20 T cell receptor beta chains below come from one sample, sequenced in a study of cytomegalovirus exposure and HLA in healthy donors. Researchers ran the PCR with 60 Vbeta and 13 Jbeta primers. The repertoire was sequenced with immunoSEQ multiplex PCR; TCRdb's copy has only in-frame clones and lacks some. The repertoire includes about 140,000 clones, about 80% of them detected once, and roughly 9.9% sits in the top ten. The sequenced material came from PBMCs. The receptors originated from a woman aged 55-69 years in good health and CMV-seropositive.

The CDR3 DNA reads as TGTGCCAGCAGCTTAACCGGGCTAGCGAGCACAGATACGCAGTATTTT. Protein product: CASSLTGLASTDTQYF. The chain is built from TRBV11-2 and TRBJ2-3; D is perhaps TRBD2 (6 bases). CDR1 SGHAT and CDR2 FQNNGV come from the germline V gene. This CDR3 contains 16 residues. V was cut by 2 bases and J by 0 bases, with 12 bases left in between.

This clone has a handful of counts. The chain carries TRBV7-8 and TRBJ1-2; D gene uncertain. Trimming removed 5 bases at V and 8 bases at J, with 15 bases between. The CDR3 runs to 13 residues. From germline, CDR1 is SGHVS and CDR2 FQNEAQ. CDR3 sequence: CASSPSDMGGYTF. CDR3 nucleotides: TGTGCCAGCAGCCCTTCTGACATGGGCGGCTACACCTTC. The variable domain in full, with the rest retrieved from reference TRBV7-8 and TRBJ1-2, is GAGVSQSPRYKVAKRGQDVALRCDPISGHVSLFWYQQALGQGPEFLTYFQNEAQLDKSGLPSDRFFAERPEGSVSTLKIQRTQQEDSAVYLCASSPSDMGGYTFGSGTRLTVV.

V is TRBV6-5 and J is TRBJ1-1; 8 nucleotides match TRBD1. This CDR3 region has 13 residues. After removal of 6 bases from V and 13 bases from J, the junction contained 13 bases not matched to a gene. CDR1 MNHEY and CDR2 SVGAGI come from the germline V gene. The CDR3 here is CASRKGQGSVGFF. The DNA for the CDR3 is TGTGCCAGCAGAAAAGGACAGGGTTCAGTTGGTTTCTTT.

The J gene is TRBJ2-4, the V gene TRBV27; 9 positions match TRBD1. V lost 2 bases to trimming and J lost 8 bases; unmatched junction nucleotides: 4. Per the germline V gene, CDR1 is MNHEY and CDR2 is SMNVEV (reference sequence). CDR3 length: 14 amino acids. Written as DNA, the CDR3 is TGTGCCAGCAGTTTACGGGACAGGGAAGACATTCAGTACTTC. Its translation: CASSLRDREDIQYF.

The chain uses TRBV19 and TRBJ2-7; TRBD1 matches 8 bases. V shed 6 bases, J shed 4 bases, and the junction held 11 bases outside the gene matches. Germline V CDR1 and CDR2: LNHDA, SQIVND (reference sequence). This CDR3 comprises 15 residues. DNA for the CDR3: TGTGCCAGTAGGCAAAAGGGACAGGCCGAGTACGAGCAGTACTTC. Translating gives CASRQKGQAEYEQYF.

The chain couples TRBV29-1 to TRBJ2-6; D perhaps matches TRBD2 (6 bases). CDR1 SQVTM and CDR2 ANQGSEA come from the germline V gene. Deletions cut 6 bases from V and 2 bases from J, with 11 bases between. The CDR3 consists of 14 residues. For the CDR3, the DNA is TGCAGCGTGGCACGGGGGACTGGGGCCAACGTCCTGACTTTC. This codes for CSVARGTGANVLTF.

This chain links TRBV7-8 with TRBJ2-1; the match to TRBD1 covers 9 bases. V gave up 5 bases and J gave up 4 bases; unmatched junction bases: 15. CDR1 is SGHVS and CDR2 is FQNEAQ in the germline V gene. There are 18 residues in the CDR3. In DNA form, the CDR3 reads TGTGCCAGCAGCCCGTATGCTGAACAGGGGGCACTTTACAATGAGCAGTTCTTC. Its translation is CASSPYAEQGALYNEQFF. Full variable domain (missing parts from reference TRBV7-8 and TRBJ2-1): GAGVSQSPRYKVAKRGQDVALRCDPISGHVSLFWYQQALGQGPEFLTYFQNEAQLDKSGLPSDRFFAERPEGSVSTLKIQRTQQEDSAVYLCASSPYAEQGALYNEQFFGPGTRLTVL.

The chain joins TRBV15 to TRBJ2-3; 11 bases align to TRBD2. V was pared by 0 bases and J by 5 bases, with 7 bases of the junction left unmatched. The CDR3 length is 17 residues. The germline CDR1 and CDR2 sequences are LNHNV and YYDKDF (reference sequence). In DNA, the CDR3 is TGTGCCACCAGCAGAGATCCCCTAGCGGGAGGTATAGATACGCAGTATTTT. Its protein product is CATSRDPLAGGIDTQYF.

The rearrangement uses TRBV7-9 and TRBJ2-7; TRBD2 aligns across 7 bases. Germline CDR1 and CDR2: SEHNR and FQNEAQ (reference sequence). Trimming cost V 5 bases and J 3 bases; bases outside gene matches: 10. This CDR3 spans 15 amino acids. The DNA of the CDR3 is TGTGCCAGCAGCCCCGGTGGGGGGGTGGACTACGAGCAGTACTTC. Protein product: CASSPGGGVDYEQYF.

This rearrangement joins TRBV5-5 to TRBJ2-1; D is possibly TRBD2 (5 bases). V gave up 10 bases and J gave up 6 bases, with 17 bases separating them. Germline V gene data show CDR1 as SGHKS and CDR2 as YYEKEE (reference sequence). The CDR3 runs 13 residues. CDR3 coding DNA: TGTGCCCCAGCGGACGGCCCCGCCAATGAGCAGTTCTTC. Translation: CAPADGPANEQFF. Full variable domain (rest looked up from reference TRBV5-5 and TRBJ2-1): DAGVTQSPTHLIKTRGQQVTLRCSPISGHKSVSWYQQVLGQGPQFIFQYYEKEERGRGNFPDRFSARQFPNYSSELNVNALLLGDSALYLCAPADGPANEQFFGPGTRLTVL.

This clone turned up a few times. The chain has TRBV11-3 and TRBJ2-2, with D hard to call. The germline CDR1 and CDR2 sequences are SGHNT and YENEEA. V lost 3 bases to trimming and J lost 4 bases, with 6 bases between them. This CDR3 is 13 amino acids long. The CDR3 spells CASSFPGTGELFF. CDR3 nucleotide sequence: TGTGCCAGCAGCTTTCCGGGCACCGGGGAGCTGTTTTTT.

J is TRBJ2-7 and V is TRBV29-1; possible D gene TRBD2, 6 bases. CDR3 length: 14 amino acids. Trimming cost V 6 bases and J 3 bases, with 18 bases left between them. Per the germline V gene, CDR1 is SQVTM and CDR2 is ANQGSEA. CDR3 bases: TGCAGCGTGGTCCGGTCGGGACTCGACTACGAGCAGTACTTC. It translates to CSVVRSGLDYEQYF.

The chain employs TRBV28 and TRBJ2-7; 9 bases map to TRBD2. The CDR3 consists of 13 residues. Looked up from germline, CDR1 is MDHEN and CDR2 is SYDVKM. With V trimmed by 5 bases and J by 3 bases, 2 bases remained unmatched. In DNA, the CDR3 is TGTGCCAGCAGTCCTAGCGGGAACTACGAGCAGTACTTC. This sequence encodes CASSPSGNYEQYF.

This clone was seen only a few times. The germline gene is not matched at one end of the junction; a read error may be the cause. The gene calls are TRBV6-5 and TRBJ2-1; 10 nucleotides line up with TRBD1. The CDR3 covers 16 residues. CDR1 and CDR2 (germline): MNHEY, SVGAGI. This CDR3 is CASNYRDRGSYNEQFF. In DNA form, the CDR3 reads TGTGCCAGCAATTACCGGGACAGGGGCTCCTACAATGAGCAGTTCTTC.

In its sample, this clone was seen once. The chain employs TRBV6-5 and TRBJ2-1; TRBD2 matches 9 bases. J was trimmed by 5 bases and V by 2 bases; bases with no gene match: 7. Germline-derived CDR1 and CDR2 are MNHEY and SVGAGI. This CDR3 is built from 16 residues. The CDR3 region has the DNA TGTGCCAGCAGTTACCGATCCCGGACTAGCGACAATGAGCAGTTCTTC. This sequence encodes CASSYRSRTSDNEQFF.

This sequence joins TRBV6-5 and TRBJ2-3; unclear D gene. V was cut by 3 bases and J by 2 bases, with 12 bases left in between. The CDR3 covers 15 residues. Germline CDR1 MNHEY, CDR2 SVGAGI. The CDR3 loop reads CASSYRGGITDTQYF. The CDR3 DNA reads TGTGCCAGCAGTTATCGCGGCGGAATCACAGATACGCAGTATTTT.

The CDR3 sequence is CASSPGRNPTDTQYF. CDR3 in DNA: TGTGCCAGTAGTCCAGGCCGGAACCCCACAGATACGCAGTATTTT. The rearrangement uses TRBV19 and TRBJ2-3; D ambiguous. CDR3 length equals 15 residues. Trimming shortened V by 5 bases and J by 2 bases, and 14 bases separated the two germline ends. CDR1 LNHDA and CDR2 SQIVND come from the germline V gene (reference sequence).

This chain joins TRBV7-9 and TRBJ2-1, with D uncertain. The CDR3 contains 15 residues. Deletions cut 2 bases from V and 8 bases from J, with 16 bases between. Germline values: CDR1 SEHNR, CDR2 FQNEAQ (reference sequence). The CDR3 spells CASSLRSYTVDEQFF. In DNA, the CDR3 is TGTGCCAGCAGCTTACGGTCGTATACGGTGGATGAGCAGTTCTTC.

CDR3 loop: CASSLGLPTNTEAFF. CDR3 nucleotide sequence: TGTGCCAGCAGCTTAGGACTACCGACGAACACTGAAGCTTTCTTT. The chain is built from TRBV7-6 and TRBJ1-1; D uncertain. Trimming took 1 base from V and 1 from J, leaving 10 bases between them. Per germline, CDR1 SGHVS and CDR2 FNYEAQ. The CDR3 length is 15 residues.

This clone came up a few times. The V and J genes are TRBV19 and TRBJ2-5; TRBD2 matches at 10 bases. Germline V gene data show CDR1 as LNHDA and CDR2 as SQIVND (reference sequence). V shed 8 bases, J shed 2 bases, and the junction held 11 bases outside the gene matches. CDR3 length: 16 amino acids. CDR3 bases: TGTGCCAGTTCGGGGAAACGGACTAGCGGACAAGAGACCCAGTACTTC. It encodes CASSGKRTSGQETQYF.